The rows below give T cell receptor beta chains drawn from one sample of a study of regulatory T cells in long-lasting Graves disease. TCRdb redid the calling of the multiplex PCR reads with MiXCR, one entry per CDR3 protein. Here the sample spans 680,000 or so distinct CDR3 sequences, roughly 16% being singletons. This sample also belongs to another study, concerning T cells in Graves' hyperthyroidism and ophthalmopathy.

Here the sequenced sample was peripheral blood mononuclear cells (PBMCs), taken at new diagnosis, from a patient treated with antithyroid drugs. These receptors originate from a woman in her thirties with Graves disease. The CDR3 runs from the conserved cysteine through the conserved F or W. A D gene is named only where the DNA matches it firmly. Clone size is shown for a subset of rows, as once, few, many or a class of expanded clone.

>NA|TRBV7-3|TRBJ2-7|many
CASSLGSPGTHTEQYF
TGTGCCAGCAGCTTAGGGTCGCCCGGGACCCATACAGAGCAGTACTTC
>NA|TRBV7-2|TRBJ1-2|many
CASSPPGVRANYGYTF
TGTGCCAGCAGCCCACCCGGGGTTAGAGCTAACTATGGCTACACCTTC
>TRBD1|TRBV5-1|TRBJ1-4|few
CASRRGVSEDEKLFF
TGCGCCAGCCGCAGGGGGGTCTCCGAGGATGAAAAACTGTTTTTT
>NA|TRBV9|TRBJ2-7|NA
CASSPRDGRRGYEQYF
TGTGCCAGCAGCCCTCGGGACGGCCGGCGTGGCTACGAGCAGTACTTC
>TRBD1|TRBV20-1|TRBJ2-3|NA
CSANSGQGLTDTQYF
TGCAGTGCTAACTCCGGACAGGGCCTCACAGATACGCAGTATTTT
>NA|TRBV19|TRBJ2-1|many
CASRSGYTYNEQFF
TGTGCCAGTAGGTCGGGTTACACGTACAATGAGCAGTTCTTC
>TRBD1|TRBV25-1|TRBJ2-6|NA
CASSARTGGTSGANVLTF
TGTGCCAGCAGTGCCCGGACAGGGGGAACTTCTGGGGCCAACGTCCTGACTTTC
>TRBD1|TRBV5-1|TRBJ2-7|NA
CASSLAGTGEEQYF
TGCGCCAGCAGCTTGGCCGGGACAGGGGAAGAGCAGTACTTC
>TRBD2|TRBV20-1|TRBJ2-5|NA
CSARKLAGVGETQYF
TGCAGTGCTAGGAAACTAGCGGGAGTTGGGGAGACCCAGTACTTC
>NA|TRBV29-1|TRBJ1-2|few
CSVEDHEGLRYGYTF
TGCAGCGTTGAAGACCACGAGGGACTTCGTTATGGCTACACCTTC
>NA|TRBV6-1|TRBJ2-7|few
CASKFRGLPLYEQYF
TGTGCCAGCAAGTTTAGGGGTCTACCCCTCTACGAGCAGTACTTC
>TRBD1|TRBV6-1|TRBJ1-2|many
CASSPDRGRGYTF
TGTGCCAGCAGTCCGGACAGGGGGCGAGGCTACACCTTC
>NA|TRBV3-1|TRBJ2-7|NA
CASSQGSEKSSNF
TGTGCCAGCAGCCAAGGCTCCGAGAAAAGCAGTAACTTC
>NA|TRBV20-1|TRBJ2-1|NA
CSARPGLRGNEQFF
TGCAGTGCTAGGCCGGGCCTTCGGGGGAATGAGCAGTTCTTC
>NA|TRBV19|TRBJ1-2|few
CASSMNRQAVNGYTF
TGTGCCAGTAGTATGAACAGGCAAGCCGTGAATGGCTACACCTTC
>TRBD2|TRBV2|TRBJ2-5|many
CASSTSGFQETQYF
TGTGCCAGCAGCACTAGCGGGTTCCAAGAGACCCAGTACTTC
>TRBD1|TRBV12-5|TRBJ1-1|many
CASGPGTAWNTEAFF
TGTGCTAGTGGTCCCGGGACAGCCTGGAACACTGAAGCTTTCTTT
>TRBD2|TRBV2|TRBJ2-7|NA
CASSSLAAYYEQYF
TGTGCCAGCAGTAGCCTAGCGGCATACTACGAGCAGTACTTC
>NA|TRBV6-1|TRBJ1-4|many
CASGPHGEKLFF
TGTGCCAGCGGACCCCACGGGGAAAAACTGTTTTTT
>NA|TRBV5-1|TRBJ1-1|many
CASSLWPGLNTEAFF
TGCGCCAGCAGCTTGTGGCCAGGTCTGAACACTGAAGCTTTCTTT
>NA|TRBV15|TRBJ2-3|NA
CATCAGWWGDTQYF
TGTGCCACCTGCGCGGGGTGGTGGGGGGATACGCAGTATTTT
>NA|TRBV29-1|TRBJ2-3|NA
CSVKEVDTQYF
TGCAGCGTTAAAGAGGTAGATACGCAGTATTTT
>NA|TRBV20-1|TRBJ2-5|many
CSARKGQETQYF
TGCAGTGCTAGAAAGGGCCAAGAGACCCAGTACTTC
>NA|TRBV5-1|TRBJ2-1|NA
CASSLPQGRLYF
TGCGCCAGCAGCTTACCTCAGGGTCGCTTGTACTTC
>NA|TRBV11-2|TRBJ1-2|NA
CASSLEGGGYGYTF
TGTGCCAGCAGCTTAGAGGGAGGCGGCTATGGCTACACCTTC
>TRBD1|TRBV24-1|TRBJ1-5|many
CATSAGQGGRNQPQHF
TGTGCCACCAGCGCTGGACAGGGCGGGCGGAATCAGCCCCAGCATTTT
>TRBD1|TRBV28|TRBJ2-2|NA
CAIRRTGGTGELFF
TGTGCCATCCGTAGGACAGGGGGCACCGGGGAGCTGTTTTTT
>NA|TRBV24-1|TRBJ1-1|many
CATTGGWNTEAFF
TGTGCCACCACCGGGGGCTGGAACACTGAAGCTTTCTTT
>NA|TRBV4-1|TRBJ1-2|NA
CASSQGDSKGYTF
TGCGCCAGCAGCCAAGGGGATTCGAAGGGCTACACCTTC
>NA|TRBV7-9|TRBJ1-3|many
CASSSGIGNTIYF
TGTGCCAGCAGTTCAGGGATTGGAAACACCATATATTTT
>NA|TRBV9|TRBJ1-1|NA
CASSRQDWNTEAFF
TGTGCCAGCAGCCGACAGGATTGGAACACTGAAGCTTTCTTT
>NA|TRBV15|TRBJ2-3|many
CATSRRPWEGTDTQYF
TGTGCCACCAGCAGACGCCCCTGGGAGGGCACAGATACGCAGTATTTT
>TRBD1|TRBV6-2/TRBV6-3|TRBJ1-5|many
CASSARGQGMNQPQHF
TGTGCCAGTTCGGCCCGCGGACAGGGTATGAATCAGCCCCAGCATTTT
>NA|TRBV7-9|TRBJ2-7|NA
CASSFGDCEQYF
TGTGCCAGCAGCTTCGGAGACTGCGAGCAGTACTTC
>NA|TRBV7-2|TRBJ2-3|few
CASSLQRSSTDTQYF
TGTGCCAGCAGCTTACAGCGGTCTAGCACAGATACGCAGTATTTT
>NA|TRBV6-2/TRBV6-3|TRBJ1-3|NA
CASTSPTGIRNTIYF
TGTGCCAGCACTTCACCCACAGGGATCCGAAACACCATATATTTT
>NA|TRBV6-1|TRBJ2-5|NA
CATGGFTETQYF
TGTGCCACCGGAGGGTTTACAGAGACCCAGTACTTC
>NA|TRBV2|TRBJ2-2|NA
CASSEGRNTGELFF
TGTGCCAGCAGTGAAGGCCGCAACACCGGGGAGCTGTTTTTT
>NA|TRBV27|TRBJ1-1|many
CASSKDLPSTEAFF
TGTGCCAGCAGTAAAGATTTACCGAGCACTGAAGCTTTCTTT
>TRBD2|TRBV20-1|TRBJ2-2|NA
CSALTSGANTGELFF
TGCAGTGCGTTGACTAGCGGAGCGAACACCGGGGAGCTGTTTTTT
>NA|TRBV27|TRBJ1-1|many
CASSFSTGLNTEAFF
TGTGCCAGCAGTTTCTCGACAGGCTTGAACACTGAAGCTTTCTTT
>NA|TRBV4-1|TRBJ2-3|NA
CASSQDPEDTQYF
TGCGCCAGCAGCCAAGATCCAGAAGATACGCAGTATTTT
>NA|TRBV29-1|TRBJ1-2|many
CSVEVLGALNYGYTF
TGCAGCGTTGAAGTCCTCGGGGCACTTAACTATGGCTACACCTTC
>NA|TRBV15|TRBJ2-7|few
CATSRELAVYEQYF
TGTGCCACCAGCAGAGAACTAGCTGTCTACGAGCAGTACTTC
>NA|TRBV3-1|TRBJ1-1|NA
CASSQGRAMNTEAFF
TGTGCCAGCAGCCAAGGCAGGGCCATGAACACTGAAGCTTTCTTT
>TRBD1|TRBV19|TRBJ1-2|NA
CASSMPGQGDYGYTF
TGTGCCAGTAGTATGCCGGGACAGGGGGACTATGGCTACACCTTC
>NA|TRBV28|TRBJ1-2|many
CASSLLQDYGYTF
TGTGCCAGCAGTTTATTACAGGACTATGGCTACACCTTC
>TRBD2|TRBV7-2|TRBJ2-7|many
CASSLVATSGIHEQYF
TGTGCCAGCAGCTTAGTTGCGACTAGCGGGATCCACGAGCAGTACTTC
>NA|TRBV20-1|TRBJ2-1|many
CSARDWFGSSYNEQFF
TGCAGTGCTAGAGATTGGTTCGGGAGCTCCTACAATGAGCAGTTCTTC
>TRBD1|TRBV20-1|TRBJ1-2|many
CSASPGQGVSGYGYTF
TGCAGTGCTAGTCCGGGACAGGGGGTATCCGGCTATGGCTACACCTTC
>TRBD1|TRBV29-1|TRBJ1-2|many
CSVDPGQGFGYTF
TGCAGCGTCGATCCGGGACAGGGGTTCGGCTACACCTTC
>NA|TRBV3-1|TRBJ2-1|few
CASSQAGAGGGYNEQFF
TGTGCCAGCAGCCAGGCCGGTGCTGGCGGCGGATACAATGAGCAGTTCTTC
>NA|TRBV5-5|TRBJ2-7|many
CASSLWGAEQYF
TGTGCCAGCAGCTTGTGGGGGGCCGAGCAGTACTTC